Detailed here is one TCR beta chain. Its specificity is not known. Investigators spread the genomic DNA of each subset evenly over several immunoSEQ plates. TCRdb keeps only in-frame clones here, not all; method: immunoSEQ multiplex PCR. This sample has about 1,900,000 clones, with over 85% found just once. Naivety among CD8 cells was defined by CD45RO negativity and positive CCR7 selection, thereby excluding terminally differentiated effector memory CD45RA+ cells. Study donors comprised healthy, HIV-negative adults devoid of recent acute infection or vaccination. The study drew all its donors from Caucasian adults living in Nashville, Tennessee. The data were obtained in a study of shared clonotypes between healthy human individuals. Whole-study results and caveats: Among the subsets, naive ones generally showed larger estimated richness than memory ones.

The receptor comes from a man in his late teens or twenties in good health. What was sequenced was naive CD8+ T cells sorted from blood.

The CDR3 protein is CASSDSEVVVGDTQYF. For the CDR3, the DNA is TGTGCCAGCAGTGATTCGGAAGTAGTAGTTGGGGATACGCAGTATTTT. This chain uses TRBV2 with TRBJ2-3, with unresolved D. The germline V gene has CDR1 SNHLY and CDR2 FYNNEI. This CDR3 region has 16 residues. The germline V and J ends were trimmed by 3 bases and 6 bases, with 19 bases remaining between them.